These T cell receptor beta chains were read from a single sample in a study of Ad26.COV2.S vaccination and SARS-CoV-2 variants. Data came from immunoSEQ multiplex PCR; TCRdb stores just in-frame clones and leaves some out. The sample has 250,000 to 300,000 clones, 87% seen once. Source: peripheral blood, taken in a trial of Ad26.COV2.S vaccine versus placebo. The source is a person aged 18-65 years who received the Ad26.COV2.S COVID-19 vaccine or a placebo. The CDR3 runs from the conserved cysteine through the conserved F or W. Fields, in order: CDR3 DNA, CDR3 protein, clone size, D gene, V gene, J gene. A D gene is named only where the DNA matches it firmly. The size field is filled for only some rows; it gives once, few, many or a size class.

TGTGCCAGCAGTATTACAGGGGAAAACTATGGCTACACCTTC	CASSITGENYGYTF	.	TRBD1	TRBV6-5	TRBJ1-2
TGTGCCAGCAGCGTAGTAGGGGGCCGGGCTTTCTTT	CASSVVGGRAFF	.	TRBD1	TRBV9	TRBJ1-1
TGTGCCAGCAGCCGGGAGGGGATCCTGTACTTC	CASSREGILYF	.	TRBD2	TRBV5-6	TRBJ2-7
TGTGCCAGCGCCCCCGGGGATAGGTACGAGCAGTACTTC	CASAPGDRYEQYF	.	.	TRBV9	TRBJ2-7
TGTGCCAGCAGCCCGACAGGGGCCAATCAGCCCCAGCATTTT	CASSPTGANQPQHF	few	TRBD1	TRBV14	TRBJ1-5
TGTGCCAGCAGGCCCAGACGGGGACACGAGCAGTACTTC	CASRPRRGHEQYF	.	.	TRBV5-6	TRBJ2-7
TGTGCCTGGACCAAACGTGGGGGCACTAACTATGGCTACACCTTC	CAWTKRGGTNYGYTF	.	.	TRBV30	TRBJ1-2
TGCGCCAGCAGCTCACAGGACGGCGCCGGCTATGGCTACACCTTC	CASSSQDGAGYGYTF	.	.	TRBV5-1	TRBJ1-2
TGCGCCAGCAGCTTGGAACAGCTGAACACTGAAGCTTTCTTT	CASSLEQLNTEAFF	.	.	TRBV5-1	TRBJ1-1
TGCGCCAGCAGCTTGGAACTAGTTCGGGGGAATGAGCAGTTCTTC	CASSLELVRGNEQFF	.	.	TRBV5-1	TRBJ2-1
TGTGCCAGCAGCTGGGACAGGAACTATGGCTACACCTTC	CASSWDRNYGYTF	.	TRBD1	TRBV6-2/TRBV6-3	TRBJ1-2
TGTGCCAGCAGTTTATCAAGGTTCGCAGATACGCAGTATTTT	CASSLSRFADTQYF	once	.	TRBV27	TRBJ2-3
TGTGCCAGCAGTGCCGGGACGGCACCAAAACCTTACGAGCAGTACTTC	CASSAGTAPKPYEQYF	.	.	TRBV6-1	TRBJ2-7
TGTGCCAGCAAGCTGGGACAGCCGTTAGGCTATAGCAATCAGCCCCAGCATTTT	CASKLGQPLGYSNQPQHF	.	TRBD1	TRBV2	TRBJ1-5
TGTGCCAGCAGCTTAGGCGCACTGGGGCTCAAGGTGGAGACCCAGTACTTC	CASSLGALGLKVETQYF	.	.	TRBV7-2	TRBJ2-5
TGTGCCAGTAGTATAAGGGCTGCCCTCATGAACACTGAAGCTTTCTTT	CASSIRAALMNTEAFF	.	.	TRBV19	TRBJ1-1
TGTGCCAGTAGTGTCTTCACGGGTTTATATTTAGACACCATTGAAGCTTTCTTT	CASSVFTGLYLDTIEAFF	.	.	TRBV19	TRBJ1-1
TGTGCCATCAGTGGCAGCGGACCTTTGGAAGAGACCCAGTACTTC	CAISGSGPLEETQYF	.	.	TRBV10-3	TRBJ2-5
TGTGCCAGCAGTTGGGACAGACACACAGATACGCAGTATTTT	CASSWDRHTDTQYF	.	TRBD1	TRBV6-5	TRBJ2-3
TGTGCCAGCAGTCTTGGTGCTACCTACGAGCAGTACTTC	CASSLGATYEQYF	.	.	TRBV6-5	TRBJ2-7
TGTGCCAGCAGCTACGACAGGGGGGTCCCATCGAACACTGAAGCTTTCTTT	CASSYDRGVPSNTEAFF	.	TRBD1	TRBV5-4	TRBJ1-1
TGTGCCAGTAGTCAGACGGTTTCCTACAATGAGCAGTTCTTC	CASSQTVSYNEQFF	.	.	TRBV19	TRBJ2-1
TGTGCCAGCAGTGGCCCGGACATTGAAGCTTTCTTT	CASSGPDIEAFF	.	.	TRBV25-1	TRBJ1-1
TGTGCCAGCAGTTCGGGGAACACTGAAGCTTTCTTT	CASSSGNTEAFF	.	.	TRBV6-5	TRBJ1-1
TGTGCCATCAGTCAGCCAGAGGGAAACACCATATATTTT	CAISQPEGNTIYF	.	.	TRBV10-3	TRBJ1-3
TGTGCCAGCTCGCCCCGGGAGGACTCCTACAATGAGCAGTTCTTC	CASSPREDSYNEQFF	.	TRBD2	TRBV18	TRBJ2-1
TGTGCCAGCAGCCAAGGGTTCTCTGGAAACACCATATATTTT	CASSQGFSGNTIYF	.	.	TRBV3-1/TRBV3-2	TRBJ1-3
TGCGCCAGCAGCTTGAGCCAGGGAGATGCCTACGAGCAGTACTTC	CASSLSQGDAYEQYF	.	.	TRBV5-1	TRBJ2-7
TGCGCCAGCAGCTTGGGCACAGGGGGCGAGCAGTTCTTC	CASSLGTGGEQFF	.	TRBD1	TRBV5-1	TRBJ2-1
TGCAGCGTAGGGACAGGGAACACTGAAGCTTTCTTT	CSVGTGNTEAFF	few	TRBD1	TRBV29-1	TRBJ1-1
TGCGCCAGCAGTCAACGGGGGCCCATCTATGGCTACACCTTC	CASSQRGPIYGYTF	.	.	TRBV23-1	TRBJ1-2
TGTGCCGGGCCCCAGGGGTCCCTCTCCTACAATGAGCAGTTCTTC	CAGPQGSLSYNEQFF	.	.	TRBV27	TRBJ2-1
TGTGCCAGCAGCTCTTCAGGGGGTCGCCAAGAGACCCAGTACTTC	CASSSSGGRQETQYF	.	TRBD1	TRBV5-4	TRBJ2-5
TGTGCCAGCAGCCCAGGGACTAGCGGGGTCACAGATACGCAGTATTTT	CASSPGTSGVTDTQYF	.	TRBD2	TRBV9	TRBJ2-3
TGTGCCTGGAGCCCGCTCCGGGACAGCCCCCATGAAGCTTTCTTT	CAWSPLRDSPHEAFF	.	TRBD1	TRBV30	TRBJ1-1
TGTGCCAGTAGTAATCAGGGCCACACTGAAGCTTTCTTT	CASSNQGHTEAFF	.	.	TRBV19	TRBJ1-1
TGTGCCAGCAGTAGAAACAGGGAAAGCAATCAGCCCCAGCATTTT	CASSRNRESNQPQHF	.	.	TRBV6-5	TRBJ1-5
TGCGCCAGCAGAGGGGTAGCGGGAGCCTCCTACGAGCAGTACTTC	CASRGVAGASYEQYF	.	TRBD2	TRBV4-1	TRBJ2-7
TGTGCCAGCAGCTTGCGGCAGGGTTACCCGCCATCATACAATGAGCAGTTCTTC	CASSLRQGYPPSYNEQFF	.	.	TRBV7-9	TRBJ2-1
TGTGCCAGCAGCTTGACAATCCTGGGGACAGATACGCAGTATTTT	CASSLTILGTDTQYF	.	.	TRBV9	TRBJ2-3
TGTGCCAGCAGTTTCGGGACAACCATCCACTTT	CASSFGTTIHF	few	.	TRBV28	TRBJ1-6
TGTGCCACCAGCACGAGCAGGGGCGGGGGTTACGAGCAGTACTTC	CATSTSRGGGYEQYF	.	.	TRBV15	TRBJ2-7
TGTGCCACCAGTGACCTGGGGGTAGCGGGAGGTAATGAGCAGTTCTTC	CATSDLGVAGGNEQFF	.	TRBD2	TRBV24-1	TRBJ2-1
TGTGCCAGCAGCGCGCGTGACAGGGGTGAGCAGTTCTTC	CASSARDRGEQFF	.	TRBD1	TRBV7-2	TRBJ2-1
TGTGCCAGCAGTGAGGTGGATCCTAGGCCGAAAGCTTTCTTT	CASSEVDPRPKAFF	.	.	TRBV2	TRBJ1-1